The 27 T cell receptor beta chains listed next were all sequenced from one sample in a study of blood T cell repertoires in COVID-19. Generated by immunoSEQ multiplex PCR, the TCRdb table keeps only in-frame clones and is missing some. The sample lists about 58,000 clones, about 84% occurring once. Sequencing used peripheral blood. The receptors were gathered from a man aged 35-49 years with active COVID-19.

This clone was picked up a small number of times. The rearrangement uses TRBV9 and TRBJ2-7; D uncertain. CDR1 SGDLS and CDR2 YYNGEE come from the germline V gene. V lost 0 bases and J 3 bases, leaving 16 bases between the germline ends. CDR3 length: 16 amino acids. The CDR3 reads CASSVGSEPELYEQYF. CDR3 nucleotides: TGTGCCAGCAGCGTAGGCAGCGAACCCGAGCTCTACGAGCAGTACTTC.

This chain uses TRBV19 with TRBJ2-2; D is possibly TRBD2 (6 bases). The CDR3 runs 16 residues. V was pared by 1 base and J by 7 bases, with 16 bases between. From germline, CDR1 is LNHDA and CDR2 SQIVND (reference sequence). The CDR3 protein is CASSIGRRGRGGELFF. The DNA for the CDR3 is TGTGCCAGTAGTATAGGAAGGAGGGGAAGAGGCGGGGAGCTGTTTTTT.

This clone came up once. The chain uses TRBV5-6 and TRBJ2-7; 8 positions agree with TRBD2. CDR3 length: 14 amino acids. The germline V gene has CDR1 SGHDT and CDR2 YYEEEE. The ends lost 4 bases at V and 7 bases at J; junction bases unmatched: 10. Here the CDR3 reads CASSRRGALGEQYF. The CDR3 DNA reads TGTGCCAGCAGCCGGCGGGGGGCCCTAGGAGAGCAGTACTTC.

The chain joins TRBV5-1 to TRBJ2-1, with TRBD1 as a possible D gene (6 bases). Germline CDR1 and CDR2: SGHRS and YFSETQ. This CDR3 contains 14 residues. Trimming cost V 4 bases and J 7 bases, with 15 bases left between them. The CDR3 nucleotides are TGCGCCAGCAGCCTACTTACCAGGGGAAATGAGCAGTTCTTC. Translated, it gives CASSLLTRGNEQFF.

The V call is TRBV7-9, the J call TRBJ2-5; 7 nucleotides align to TRBD2. The V gene end was trimmed by 4 bases and the J gene end by 2 bases; junction bases not matched to a gene: 7. CDR3 length: 15 amino acids. CDR1 and CDR2 from the germline V gene are SEHNR and FQNEAQ (reference sequence). The CDR3 region is CASSWEGIVQETQYF. For the CDR3, the DNA is TGTGCCAGCAGCTGGGAGGGAATAGTTCAAGAGACCCAGTACTTC.

The chain combines TRBV28 with TRBJ2-1; 7 bases map to TRBD1. The CDR3 covers 17 residues. The V gene's germline CDR1 is MDHEN and CDR2 SYDVKM. With 5 bases clipped from V and 0 bases from J, the junction kept 10 bases outside the gene matches. CDR3 residues: CASSGAPGQNSYNEQFF. The DNA for the CDR3 is TGTGCCAGCAGTGGCGCCCCGGGACAGAACTCCTACAATGAGCAGTTCTTC. The variable domain in full, with the rest retrieved from reference TRBV28 and TRBJ2-1, is DVKVTQSSRYLVKRTGEKVFLECVQDMDHENMFWYRQDPGLGLRLIYFSYDVKMKEKGDIPEGYSVSREKKERFSLILESASTNQTSMYLCASSGAPGQNSYNEQFFGPGTRLTVL.

In this sample, this clone turned up once. The chain joins TRBV19 to TRBJ1-2; 7 bases agree with TRBD1. The V gene end was trimmed by 3 bases and the J gene end by 1 base; junction bases not matched to a gene: 8. This CDR3 contains 16 residues. Germline CDR1 reads LNHDA; CDR2 reads SQIVND (reference sequence). The CDR3 sequence is CASSIEDRPVNYGYTF. The CDR3 DNA reads TGTGCCAGTAGTATCGAGGACAGGCCTGTTAACTATGGCTACACCTTC.

The rearrangement links TRBV6-1 to TRBJ1-1; 8 bases line up with TRBD1. The CDR3 has 15 amino acids. CDR1 MNHNS and CDR2 SASEGT come from the germline V gene. V shed 2 bases and J 5 bases; nucleotides not matched to a gene: 7. CDR3 sequence: CASSESRTGRTEAFF. CDR3 DNA sequence: TGTGCCAGCAGTGAAAGTAGGACAGGGCGGACTGAAGCTTTCTTT.

V and J are TRBV19 and TRBJ2-1; 7 bases match TRBD1. Germline assignment: CDR1 LNHDA and CDR2 SQIVND (reference sequence). The length of the CDR3 is 14 residues. Trimming at V came to 3 bases and at J to 15 bases, leaving 14 bases not matched to a gene. The CDR3 spells CASSILTRGGPGFF. Here the CDR3 DNA reads TGTGCCAGTAGTATTTTAACTAGAGGGGGCCCGGGGTTCTTC.

The chain carries TRBV6-4 and TRBJ1-1; 8 positions match TRBD1. The trim removed 2 bases at V and 4 bases at J, leaving 6 bases unmatched. This CDR3 has 15 amino acids. Germline V CDR1 and CDR2: MRHNA, SNTAGT. The CDR3 DNA sequence: TGTGCCAGCAGTGACACAGGGGGTCGGGGCACTGAAGCTTTCTTT. Residues: CASSDTGGRGTEAFF.

This chain uses TRBV19 with TRBJ1-5, with a tentative D call TRBD1 (6 bases). Trimming stripped 5 bases from V and 3 bases from J, with 20 bases between. This CDR3 is 17 amino acids long. Germline V gene lookup returns CDR1 LNHDA and CDR2 SQIVND (reference sequence). The CDR3 here is CASSVFRTASFNQPQHF. DNA of the CDR3: TGTGCCAGTAGTGTGTTTCGGACAGCTTCCTTCAATCAGCCCCAGCATTTT.

V is TRBV20-1 and J is TRBJ1-5; D is unclear. Deletions cut 3 bases from V and 2 bases from J, with 8 bases between. From germline, CDR1 is DFQATT and CDR2 SNEGSKA (reference sequence). The CDR3 sequence is 13 residues long. In DNA form, the CDR3 reads TGCAGTGCTAGTTCAGGCGGCAATCAGCCCCAGCATTTT. This translates into CSASSGGNQPQHF.

The chain joins TRBV28 to TRBJ2-3; the D is unclear. CDR1 is MDHEN and CDR2 is SYDVKM in the germline V gene. The V end was cut by 6 bases, the J end by 4 bases, with 14 bases between. The CDR3 loop spans 14 amino acids. The CDR3 here is CASSLSRRADTQYF. For the CDR3, the DNA is TGTGCCAGCAGCCTATCCCGTCGCGCAGATACGCAGTATTTT.

The chain combines TRBV2 with TRBJ1-1, with 9 bases aligning to TRBD1. V was pared by 8 bases and J by 5 bases, with 6 bases of the junction left unmatched. Germline values: CDR1 SNHLY, CDR2 FYNNEI. This CDR3 has 13 amino acids. The CDR3 sequence: CASPGQGRTEAFF. CDR3 coding DNA: TGTGCCAGCCCAGGACAGGGGAGGACTGAAGCTTTCTTT.

This chain joins TRBV5-1 and TRBJ1-4; possibly TRBD1 for D (5 bases). The CDR3 totals 14 residues. Germline CDR1 reads SGHRS; CDR2 reads YFSETQ. Trimming removed 4 bases from V and 6 bases from J, with 13 bases in between. CDR3 protein: CASSPPGGDEKLFF. For the CDR3, the DNA is TGCGCCAGCAGCCCACCGGGGGGGGATGAAAAACTGTTTTTT.

The chain has TRBV5-1 and TRBJ2-2; 10 bases map to TRBD2. Germline CDR1 SGHRS, CDR2 YFSETQ. V trimming: 2 bases; J trimming: 4 bases; junction bases outside the gene matches: 2. The CDR3 extends over 15 amino acids. In DNA, the CDR3 is TGCGCCAGCAGCTTTAGCGGGAGGCCCACCGGGGAGCTGTTTTTT. Translating gives CASSFSGRPTGELFF.

The chain uses TRBV6-4 and TRBJ2-1; perhaps TRBD1 as D (5 bases). Between the trimmed V and J ends, which lost 4 bases and 7 bases, there was a span of 11 bases. CDR3 size: 13 residues. The germline V gene has CDR1 MRHNA and CDR2 SNTAGT. Written as DNA, the CDR3 is TGTGCCAGCAGTGGGCAGGGTGGAAATGAGCAGTTCTTC. This gives the protein CASSGQGGNEQFF.

The chain carries TRBV2 and TRBJ1-2; possible D gene TRBD1, 5 bases. Germline V gene data show CDR1 as SNHLY and CDR2 as FYNNEI. The CDR3 has 13 amino acids. The V end lost 6 bases, the J end lost 5 bases, and 13 bases lay between the germline ends. The CDR3 here is CASSRDEEYGYTF. In DNA form, the CDR3 reads TGTGCCAGCAGCAGGGATGAGGAGTATGGCTACACCTTC.

The chain links TRBV4-1 to TRBJ1-2; maybe TRBD1 (6 bases). CDR3 length equals 15 residues. Germline V gene lookup returns CDR1 MGHRA and CDR2 YSYEKL. The V gene lost 2 bases and the J gene lost 2 bases, with 12 bases spanning the gap. The CDR3 here is CASSQTGLPNYGYTF. In DNA, the CDR3 is TGCGCCAGCAGCCAAACAGGGTTACCGAACTATGGCTACACCTTC.

The J gene is TRBJ1-6, the V gene TRBV10-3; D is undetermined. This CDR3 is built from 15 residues. Germline V lookup: CDR1 ENHRY, CDR2 SYGVKD. The V and J ends lost 6 bases and 14 bases respectively, with 23 bases between them. In nucleotides, the CDR3 is TGTGCCATCAGGAACAGCAATGGAAATATCGAAACCCTCCACTTT. Residues: CAIRNSNGNIETLHF.

This sequence joins TRBV7-9 and TRBJ1-4, with 7 bases that match TRBD1. In germline, CDR1 is SEHNR, CDR2 FQNEAQ (reference sequence). The V gene end was trimmed by 3 bases and the J gene end by 6 bases; junction bases not matched to a gene: 4. CDR3 length: 14 amino acids. The chain's CDR3 is CASSLGQPHEKLFF. Here the CDR3 DNA reads TGTGCCAGCAGCTTGGGACAGCCTCATGAAAAACTGTTTTTT.

J is TRBJ2-1 and V is TRBV10-3; D not certain. With 1 base removed from V and 5 bases from J, the gap between germline ends came to 9 bases. The CDR3 contains 14 residues. CDR1 and CDR2 from the germline V gene are ENHRY and SYGVKD. The chain's CDR3 is CAISEYTVNNEQFF. In DNA form, the CDR3 reads TGTGCCATCAGTGAGTACACAGTAAACAATGAGCAGTTCTTC.

This chain uses TRBV18 with TRBJ2-4; 9 bases match TRBD1. CDR1 is KGHSH and CDR2 is LQKENI in the germline V gene. This CDR3 region has 13 residues. With 6 bases clipped from V and 8 bases from J, the junction kept 5 bases outside the gene matches. The CDR3: CASSEQGADIQYF. The CDR3 DNA reads as TGTGCCAGCTCTGAACAGGGGGCGGACATTCAGTACTTC.

V gene TRBV28 combines with J gene TRBJ2-3, with 9 bases fitting TRBD2. V shed 7 bases, J shed 5 bases, and the junction held 10 bases outside the gene matches. This CDR3 region has 15 residues. Germline V gene sequence: CDR1 MDHEN, CDR2 SYDVKM. The chain's CDR3 is CASTEGSGRLDTQYF. The CDR3 DNA sequence: TGTGCCAGCACAGAAGGTAGCGGGAGACTAGATACGCAGTATTTT.

The chain uses TRBV18 and TRBJ2-7; the D is unclear. There are 13 residues in the CDR3. Germline assignment: CDR1 KGHSH and CDR2 LQKENI. Trimming removed 2 bases from V and 9 bases from J, with 14 bases in between. The CDR3 coding sequence is TGTGCCAGCTCACCATCGGAGACCAGCGTGCAGTACTTC. Protein: CASSPSETSVQYF.

The chain has TRBV6-1 and TRBJ2-1; D may be TRBD2 (5 bases). With 2 bases removed from V and 4 bases from J, the gap between germline ends came to 21 bases. The germline gives CDR1 MNHNS, CDR2 SASEGT. The CDR3 consists of 18 residues. The CDR3 protein is CASSEPPATVATYNEQFF. The CDR3 bases are TGTGCCAGCAGTGAACCCCCAGCGACTGTAGCGACTTACAATGAGCAGTTCTTC.

The chain joins TRBV10-3 to TRBJ2-2; 7 bases are shared with TRBD1. The germline V gene encodes CDR1 ENHRY and CDR2 SYGVKD. The CDR3 length is 15 residues. The V gene end was trimmed by 6 bases and the J gene end by 0 bases; junction bases not matched to a gene: 4. The CDR3 DNA sequence: TGTGCCATCAGCGGACAGGTTACGAACACCGGGGAGCTGTTTTTT. Translating it yields CAISGQVTNTGELFF.